This T cell receptor beta chain was sequenced during a study of spatial heterogeneity in lung cancer. Germline CDR1 LGHDT, CDR2 YNNKEL (reference sequence). The ends were cut back, 0 bases at V and 4 bases at J, with 10 bases in the middle. The CDR3 sequence is 14 residues long. The presence of a unique molecular identifier marked each TCR cDNA molecule. MiXCR, run by TCRdb on the 5' RACE reads, gives a single entry per CDR3 protein. This sample has tens of thousands of distinct CDR3 sequences, with approximately 21% found just once. Time point noted: sample taken at primary tumor resection. Whole RNA came from tumor, nontumor lung or frozen PBMC and was sequenced without being sorted.

The receptor comes from a male donor with early-stage non-small cell lung cancer. This rearrangement joins TRBV3-1 to TRBJ2-7; possibly TRBD1 or TRBD2 for D (6 bases each). Sequencing used PBMCs, obtained at surgery. This CDR3 is CASSQDLGGYEQYF. In DNA form, the CDR3 reads TGTGCCAGCAGCCAAGATCTAGGGGGGTACGAGCAGTACTTC.